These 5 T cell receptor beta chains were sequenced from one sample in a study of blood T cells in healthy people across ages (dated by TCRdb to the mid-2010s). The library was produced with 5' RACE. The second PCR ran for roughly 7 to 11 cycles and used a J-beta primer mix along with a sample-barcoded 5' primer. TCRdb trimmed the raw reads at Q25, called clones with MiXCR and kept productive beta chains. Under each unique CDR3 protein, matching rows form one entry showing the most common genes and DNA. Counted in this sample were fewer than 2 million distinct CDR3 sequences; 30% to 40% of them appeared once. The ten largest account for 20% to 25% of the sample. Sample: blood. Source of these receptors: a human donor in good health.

CDR3 sequence: CASSPGTGVNGYTF. CDR3 nucleotide sequence: TGTGCCAGCTCACCAGGGACAGGGGTGAATGGCTACACCTTC. The V call is TRBV18, the J call TRBJ1-2; TRBD1 matches 10 bases. V dropped 2 bases and J dropped 6; count of bases not matched to a gene: 3. The CDR3 length is 14 residues. Germline values: CDR1 KGHSH, CDR2 LQKENI.

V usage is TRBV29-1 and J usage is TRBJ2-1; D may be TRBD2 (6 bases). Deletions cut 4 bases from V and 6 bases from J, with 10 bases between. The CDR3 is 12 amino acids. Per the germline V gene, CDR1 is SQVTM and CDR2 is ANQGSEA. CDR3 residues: CSVGGVGNEQFF. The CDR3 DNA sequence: TGCAGCGTTGGGGGGGTGGGCAATGAGCAGTTCTTC.

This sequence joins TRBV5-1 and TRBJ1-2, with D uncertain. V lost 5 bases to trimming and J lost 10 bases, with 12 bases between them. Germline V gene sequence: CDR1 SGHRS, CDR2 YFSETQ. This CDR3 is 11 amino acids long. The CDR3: CASRGIESYTF. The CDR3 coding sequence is TGCGCCAGCAGGGGGATCGAGTCCTACACCTTC.

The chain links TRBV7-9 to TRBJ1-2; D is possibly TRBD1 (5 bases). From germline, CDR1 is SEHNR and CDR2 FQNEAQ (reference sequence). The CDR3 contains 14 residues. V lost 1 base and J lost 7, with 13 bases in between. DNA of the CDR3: TGTGCCAGCAGCTTAGTATTAGGTGACAGTGGCTACACCTTC. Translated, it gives CASSLVLGDSGYTF.

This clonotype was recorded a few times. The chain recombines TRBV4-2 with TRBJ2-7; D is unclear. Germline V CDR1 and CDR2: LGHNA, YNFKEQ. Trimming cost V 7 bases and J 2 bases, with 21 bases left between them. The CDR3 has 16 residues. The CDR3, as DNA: TGTGCCAGCAACCTAACCAAGACCCAGGAACCCTACGAGCAGTACTTC. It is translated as CASNLTKTQEPYEQYF.